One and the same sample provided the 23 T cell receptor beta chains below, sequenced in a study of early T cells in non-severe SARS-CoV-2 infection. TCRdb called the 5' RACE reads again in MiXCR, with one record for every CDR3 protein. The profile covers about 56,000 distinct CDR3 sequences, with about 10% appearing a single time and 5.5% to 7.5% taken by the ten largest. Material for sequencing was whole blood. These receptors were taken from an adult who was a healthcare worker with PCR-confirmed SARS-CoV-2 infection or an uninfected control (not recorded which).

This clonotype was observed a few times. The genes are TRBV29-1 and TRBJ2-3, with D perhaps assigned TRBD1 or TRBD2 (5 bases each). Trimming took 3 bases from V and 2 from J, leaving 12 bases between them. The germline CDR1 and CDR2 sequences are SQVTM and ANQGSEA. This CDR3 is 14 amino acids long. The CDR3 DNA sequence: TGCAGCGTTGAGGGGGACGGACACACAGATACGCAGTATTTT. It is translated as CSVEGDGHTDTQYF.

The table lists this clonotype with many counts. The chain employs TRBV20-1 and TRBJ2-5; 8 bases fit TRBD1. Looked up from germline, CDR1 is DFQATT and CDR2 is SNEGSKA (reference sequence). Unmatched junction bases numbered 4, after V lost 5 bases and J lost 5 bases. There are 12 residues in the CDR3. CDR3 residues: CSAQDRAETQYF. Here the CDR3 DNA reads TGCAGTGCTCAGGACAGGGCCGAGACCCAGTACTTC.

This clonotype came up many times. The CDR3 reads CSPRQGEREQYF. The DNA for the CDR3 is TGCAGTCCCCGACAGGGGGAAAGGGAGCAGTACTTC. This chain joins TRBV20-1 and TRBJ2-7; 9 bases fit TRBD1. The CDR3 has 12 residues. Per germline, CDR1 DFQATT and CDR2 SNEGSKA (reference sequence). J lost 7 bases, V lost 8 bases, and 9 bases had no gene match.

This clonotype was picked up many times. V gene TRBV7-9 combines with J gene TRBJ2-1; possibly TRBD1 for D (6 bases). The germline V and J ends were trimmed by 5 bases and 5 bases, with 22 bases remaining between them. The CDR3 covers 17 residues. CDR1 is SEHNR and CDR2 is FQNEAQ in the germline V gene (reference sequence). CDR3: CASSQGKQGMVNNEQFF. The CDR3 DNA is TGTGCCAGCAGCCAGGGGAAGCAGGGGATGGTAAACAATGAGCAGTTCTTC.

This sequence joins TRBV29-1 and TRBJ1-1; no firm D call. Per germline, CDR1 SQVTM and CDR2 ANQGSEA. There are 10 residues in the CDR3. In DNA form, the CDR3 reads TGCGTACTGTGTTTATTTAGGGCTTTCTTT. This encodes CVLCLFRAFF.

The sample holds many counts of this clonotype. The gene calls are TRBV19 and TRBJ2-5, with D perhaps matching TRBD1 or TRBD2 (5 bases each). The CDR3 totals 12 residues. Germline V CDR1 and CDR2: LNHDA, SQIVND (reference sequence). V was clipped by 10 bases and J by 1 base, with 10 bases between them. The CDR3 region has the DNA TGTGCCACGGGACCGACCCAAGAGACCCAGTACTTC. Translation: CATGPTQETQYF. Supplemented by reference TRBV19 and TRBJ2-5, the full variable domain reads DGGITQSPKYLFRKEGQNVTLSCEQNLNHDAMYWYRQDPGQGLRLIYYSQIVNDFQKGDIAEGYSVSREKKESFPLTVTSAQKNPTAFYLCATGPTQETQYFGPGTRLLVL.

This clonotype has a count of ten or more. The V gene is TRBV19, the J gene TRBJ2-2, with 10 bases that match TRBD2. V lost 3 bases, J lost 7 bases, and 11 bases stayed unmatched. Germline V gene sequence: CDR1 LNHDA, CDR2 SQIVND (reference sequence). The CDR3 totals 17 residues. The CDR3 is CASSIPSGTSVGGELFF. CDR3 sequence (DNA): TGTGCCAGTAGTATCCCCTCCGGGACTAGCGTTGGCGGGGAGCTGTTTTTT. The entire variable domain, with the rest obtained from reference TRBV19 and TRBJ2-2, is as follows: DGGITQSPKYLFRKEGQNVTLSCEQNLNHDAMYWYRQDPGQGLRLIYYSQIVNDFQKGDIAEGYSVSREKKESFPLTVTSAQKNPTAFYLCASSIPSGTSVGGELFFGEGSRLTVL.

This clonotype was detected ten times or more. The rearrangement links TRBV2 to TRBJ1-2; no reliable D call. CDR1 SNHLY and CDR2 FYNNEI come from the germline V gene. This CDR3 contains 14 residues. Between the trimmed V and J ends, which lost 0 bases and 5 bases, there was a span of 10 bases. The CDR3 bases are TGTGCCAGCAGTGAAGCTCGGACCGGTTATGGCTACACCTTC. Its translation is CASSEARTGYGYTF.

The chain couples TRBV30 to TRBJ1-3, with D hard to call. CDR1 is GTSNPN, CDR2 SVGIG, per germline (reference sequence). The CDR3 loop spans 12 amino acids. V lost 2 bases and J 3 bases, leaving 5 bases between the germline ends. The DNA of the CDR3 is TGTGCCTGGAGTAAAGGTGGAAACACCATATATTTT. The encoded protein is CAWSKGGNTIYF.

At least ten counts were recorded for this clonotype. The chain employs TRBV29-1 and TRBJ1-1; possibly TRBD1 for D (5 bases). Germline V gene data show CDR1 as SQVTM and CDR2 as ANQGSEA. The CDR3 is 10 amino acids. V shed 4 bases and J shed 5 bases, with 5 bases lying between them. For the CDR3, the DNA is TGCAGCGTTGGGGGGACTGAAGCTTTCTTT. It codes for CSVGGTEAFF.

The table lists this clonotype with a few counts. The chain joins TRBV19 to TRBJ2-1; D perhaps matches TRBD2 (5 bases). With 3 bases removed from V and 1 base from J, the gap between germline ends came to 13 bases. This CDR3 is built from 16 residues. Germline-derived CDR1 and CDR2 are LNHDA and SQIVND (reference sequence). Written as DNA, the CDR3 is TGTGCCAGTAGTATTTCGGCGGGCGGTTCCTACAATGAGCAGTTCTTC. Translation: CASSISAGGSYNEQFF.

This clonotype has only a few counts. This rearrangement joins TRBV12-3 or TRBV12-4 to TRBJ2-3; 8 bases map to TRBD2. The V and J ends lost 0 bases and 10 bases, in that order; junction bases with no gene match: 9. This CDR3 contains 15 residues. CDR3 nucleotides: TGTGCCAGCAGTTTAGCGTTCACTAGCGGACTGTCGCAGTATTTT. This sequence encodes CASSLAFTSGLSQYF.

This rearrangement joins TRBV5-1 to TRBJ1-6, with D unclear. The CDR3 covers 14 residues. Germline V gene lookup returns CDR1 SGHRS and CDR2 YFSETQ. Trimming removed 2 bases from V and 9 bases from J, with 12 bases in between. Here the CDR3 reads CASSLAGMGSPLHF. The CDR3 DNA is TGCGCCAGCAGCTTAGCAGGAATGGGTTCACCCCTCCACTTT.

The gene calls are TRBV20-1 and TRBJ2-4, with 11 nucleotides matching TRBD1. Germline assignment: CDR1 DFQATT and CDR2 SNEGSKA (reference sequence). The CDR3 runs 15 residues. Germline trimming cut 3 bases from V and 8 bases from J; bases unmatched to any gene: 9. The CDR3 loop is CSASPWDRGKDIQYF. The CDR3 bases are TGCAGTGCTAGCCCCTGGGACAGGGGGAAGGACATTCAGTACTTC.

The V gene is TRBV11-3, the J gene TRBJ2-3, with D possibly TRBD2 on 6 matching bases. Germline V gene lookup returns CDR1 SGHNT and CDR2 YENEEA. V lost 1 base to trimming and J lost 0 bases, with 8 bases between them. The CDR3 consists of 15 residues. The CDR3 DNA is TGTGCCAGCAGCTTAGGGGGACTGAGCACAGATACGCAGTATTTT. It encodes CASSLGGLSTDTQYF.

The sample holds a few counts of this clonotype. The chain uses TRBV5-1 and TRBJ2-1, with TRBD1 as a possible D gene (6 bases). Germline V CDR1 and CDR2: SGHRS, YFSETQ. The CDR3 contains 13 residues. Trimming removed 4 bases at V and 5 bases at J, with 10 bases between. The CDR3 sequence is CASSPRGDNEQFF. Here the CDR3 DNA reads TGCGCCAGCAGCCCCAGGGGAGACAATGAGCAGTTCTTC. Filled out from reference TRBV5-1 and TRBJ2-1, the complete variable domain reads KAGVTQTPRYLIKTRGQQVTLSCSPISGHRSVSWYQQTPGQGLQFLFEYFSETQRNKGNFPGRFSGRQFSNSRSEMNVSTLELGDSALYLCASSPRGDNEQFFGPGTRLTVL.

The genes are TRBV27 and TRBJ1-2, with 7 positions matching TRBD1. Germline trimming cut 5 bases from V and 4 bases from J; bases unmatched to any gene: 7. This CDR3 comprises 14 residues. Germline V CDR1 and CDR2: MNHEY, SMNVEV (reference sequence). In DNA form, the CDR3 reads TGTGCCAGCAGTCTCGACAGGGCCCTCTATGGCTACACCTTC. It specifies CASSLDRALYGYTF.

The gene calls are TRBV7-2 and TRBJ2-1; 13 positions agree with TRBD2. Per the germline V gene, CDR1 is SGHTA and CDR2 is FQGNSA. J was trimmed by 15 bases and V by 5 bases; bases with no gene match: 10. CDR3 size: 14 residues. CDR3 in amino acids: CASSPSTSGRIMFF. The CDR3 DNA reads TGTGCCAGCAGCCCCTCGACTAGCGGGAGGATTATGTTCTTC.

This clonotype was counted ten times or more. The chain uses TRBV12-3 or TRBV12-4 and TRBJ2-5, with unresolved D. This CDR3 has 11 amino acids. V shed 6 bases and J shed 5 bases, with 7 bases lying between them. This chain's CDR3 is CASSRAETQYF. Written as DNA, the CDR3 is TGTGCCAGCAGCCGGGCGGAGACCCAGTACTTC.

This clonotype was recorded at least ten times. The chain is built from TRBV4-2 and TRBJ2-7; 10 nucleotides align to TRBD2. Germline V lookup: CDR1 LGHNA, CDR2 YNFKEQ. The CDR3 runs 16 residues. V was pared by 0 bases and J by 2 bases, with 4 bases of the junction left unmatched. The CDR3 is CASSQDSGRPPYEQYF. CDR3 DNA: TGTGCCAGCAGCCAAGATAGCGGGAGGCCCCCCTACGAGCAGTACTTC.

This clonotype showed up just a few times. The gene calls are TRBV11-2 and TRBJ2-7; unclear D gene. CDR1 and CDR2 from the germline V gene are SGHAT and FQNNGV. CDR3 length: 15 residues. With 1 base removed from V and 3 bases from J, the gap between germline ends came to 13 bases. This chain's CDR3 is CASSLAIDQIYEQYF. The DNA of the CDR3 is TGTGCCAGCAGCTTAGCTATAGACCAAATCTACGAGCAGTACTTC.

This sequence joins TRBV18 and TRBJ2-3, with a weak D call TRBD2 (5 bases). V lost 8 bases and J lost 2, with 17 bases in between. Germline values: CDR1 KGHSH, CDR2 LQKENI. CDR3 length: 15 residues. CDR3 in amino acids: CASPPIGGLTDTQYF. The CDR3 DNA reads TGTGCCAGCCCTCCTATTGGCGGGCTCACAGATACGCAGTATTTT. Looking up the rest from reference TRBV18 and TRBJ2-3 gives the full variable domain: NAGVMQNPRHLVRRRGQEARLRCSPMKGHSHVYWYRQLPEEGLKFMVYLQKENIIDESGMPKERFSAEFPKEGPSILRIQQVVRGDSAAYFCASPPIGGLTDTQYFGPGTRLTVL.

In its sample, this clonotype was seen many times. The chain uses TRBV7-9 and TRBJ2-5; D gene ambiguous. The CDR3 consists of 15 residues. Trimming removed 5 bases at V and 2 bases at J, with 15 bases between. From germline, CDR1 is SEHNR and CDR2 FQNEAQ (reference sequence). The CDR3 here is CASSHTPAGQETQYF. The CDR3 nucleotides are TGTGCCAGCAGCCACACCCCGGCTGGACAAGAGACCCAGTACTTC.